A selection of T cell receptor beta chains follows, all from one sample in a study of response to subunit inactivated influenza vaccine. TCRdb recomputed calls from the RT-PCR reads with MiXCR, one row per CDR3 protein. The sample holds 560,000 or so distinct CDR3 sequences; approximately 7.7% are singletons and the top ten take 10% to 15%. The sample was PBMCs from blood, taken less than 25 months after vaccination. The receptors were gathered from a man between 50 and 69 years old who received an inactivated influenza vaccine. Both conserved end residues are part of each CDR3. The D gene is left open where the match is weak. Clone size is stated in some rows and not others, as once, few, many or a class when expanded.

cdr3_aa,cdr3_nt,cdr3_length,j_call,d_call,v_call,clone_size
CASSRDGSVAQYF,TGCGCCAGCAGCCGGGACGGGTCCGTGGCGCAGTATTTT,13,TRBJ2-3,-,TRBV4-3,many
CASSLLAGRTDTQYF,TGTGCCAGCAGCCTACTAGCGGGACGCACAGATACGCAGTATTTT,15,TRBJ2-3,TRBD2,TRBV12-3/TRBV12-4,many
CASSMDRGPPYEQYF,TGTGCCAGCAGCATGGACAGGGGTCCCCCTTACGAGCAGTACTTC,15,TRBJ2-7,TRBD1,TRBV7-2,-
CAWSYSLAGGTDTQYF,TGTGCCTGGAGTTATTCCCTAGCGGGAGGCACAGATACGCAGTATTTT,16,TRBJ2-3,TRBD2,TRBV30,-
CASRPPSSAGGEQFF,TGTGCCAGCAGGCCGCCCTCTAGTGCGGGGGGTGAGCAGTTCTTC,15,TRBJ2-1,TRBD2,TRBV7-2,few
CASSLSARGTEAFF,TGTGCCAGCAGTTTGTCTGCTAGGGGCACTGAAGCTTTCTTT,14,TRBJ1-1,-,TRBV12-3/TRBV12-4,many
CASSEVNGDGYTF,TGTGCCAGCAGTGAAGTGAACGGGGACGGCTACACCTTC,13,TRBJ1-2,-,TRBV6-1,many
CASSLGLSGRAFSEQFF,TGCGCCAGCAGCTTGGGATTATCCGGGAGGGCCTTTAGTGAGCAGTTCTTC,17,TRBJ2-1,TRBD2,TRBV5-1,-
CASSPLAGLYNEQFF,TGTGCCAGCAGCCCCCTAGCGGGGCTGTACAATGAGCAGTTCTTC,15,TRBJ2-1,TRBD2,TRBV14,-
CAIRPTGKGDTQYF,TGTGCCATCAGGCCCACAGGGAAAGGAGATACGCAGTATTTT,14,TRBJ2-3,-,TRBV10-3,many
CSARDRGRAVRGNTIYF,TGCAGTGCTAGGGACAGGGGGCGCGCAGTCCGTGGAAACACCATATATTTT,17,TRBJ1-3,TRBD1,TRBV20-1,-
CASRLGGRGGTGELFF,TGTGCCAGCAGGCTAGGCGGGAGAGGAGGGACCGGGGAGCTGTTTTTT,16,TRBJ2-2,TRBD2,TRBV2,many
CASSITSGTYNEQFF,TGTGCCAGCAGCATCACTAGCGGAACCTACAATGAGCAGTTCTTC,15,TRBJ2-1,TRBD2,TRBV7-9,many
CASKKGQPGLAGVTGELFF,TGTGCCAGCAAAAAGGGCCAACCGGGACTAGCGGGAGTCACCGGGGAGCTGTTTTTT,19,TRBJ2-2,TRBD2,TRBV6-4,many
CASSFSERYEQYF,TGTGCCAGCAGTTTCAGCGAAAGGTACGAGCAGTACTTC,13,TRBJ2-7,-,TRBV12-3/TRBV12-4,many
CASRKTGTSFDTQYF,TGTGCCAGCAGAAAGACCGGGACTAGCTTCGATACGCAGTATTTT,15,TRBJ2-3,TRBD2,TRBV7-2,-
CASNRDRSYEQYF,TGTGCCAGCAACCGGGACAGGTCCTACGAGCAGTACTTC,13,TRBJ2-7,TRBD1,TRBV7-2,many
CSAVPPYPYEQYF,TGCAGTGCTGTCCCCCCATATCCTTACGAGCAGTACTTC,13,TRBJ2-7,-,TRBV20-1,many
CSARREAAYSPLHF,TGCAGTGCTAGAAGAGAGGCAGCTTATTCACCCCTCCACTTT,14,TRBJ1-6,-,TRBV20-1,few
CASSGTGPPPGF,TGTGCCAGCAGTGGAACCGGGCCCCCACCGGGCTTC,12,TRBJ2-5,-,TRBV6-6,-
CASSRSTLYTQYF,TGTGCCAGCAGCAGATCGACCCTCTATACGCAGTATTTT,13,TRBJ2-3,-,TRBV6-1,few
CASRIAGETDTQYF,TGTGCCAGCAGAATAGCGGGAGAGACAGATACGCAGTATTTT,14,TRBJ2-3,TRBD2,TRBV11-2,-
CASSLIYNEQYF,TGTGCCAGCTCACTGATTTATAACGAGCAGTACTTC,12,TRBJ2-7,-,TRBV18,-
CASSQGGRNDIQYF,TGCGCCAGCAGCCAAGGCGGGAGAAATGACATTCAGTACTTC,14,TRBJ2-4,TRBD2,TRBV4-3,-
CASSLRFEAFF,TGTGCCAGCAGTTTAAGGTTTGAAGCTTTCTTT,11,TRBJ1-1,-,TRBV28,few
CSARDRQPGNTIYF,TGCAGTGCTAGAGATCGTCAGCCGGGAAACACCATATATTTT,14,TRBJ1-3,-,TRBV20-1,few
CASSVGGVVGTEAFF,TGTGCCAGCAGCGTAGGTGGGGTAGTGGGAACTGAAGCTTTCTTT,15,TRBJ1-1,-,TRBV9,few
CASSLAGGSPSTDTQYF,TGCGCCAGCAGCCTAGCCGGGGGCAGCCCGAGCACAGATACGCAGTATTTT,17,TRBJ2-3,-,TRBV5-1,-
CASSQTSGSIGTQYF,TGTGCCAGCAGCCAGACTAGCGGGAGTATCGGGACGCAGTATTTT,15,TRBJ2-3,TRBD2,TRBV7-7,-
CASSLAIWGDYEQYF,TGTGCCAGCAGCTTAGCTATCTGGGGGGACTACGAGCAGTACTTC,15,TRBJ2-7,-,TRBV7-9,few
CASSRNKNIQYF,TGTGCCAGCAGCAGAAACAAAAACATTCAGTACTTC,12,TRBJ2-4,-,TRBV12-3/TRBV12-4,few
CASSPTPTDTQYF,TGTGCCAGCAGCCCCACCCCTACGGATACGCAGTATTTT,13,TRBJ2-3,-,TRBV12-3/TRBV12-4,many
CASSSSGRLAGSTYEQYF,TGTGCCAGCAGTTCCTCCGGGAGACTAGCGGGGTCAACCTACGAGCAGTACTTC,18,TRBJ2-7,TRBD2,TRBV6-5,-
CASRSPGNQETQYF,TGTGCCAGCAGGTCACCCGGCAATCAAGAGACCCAGTACTTC,14,TRBJ2-5,-,TRBV7-2,few
CSARDPLAGSTDTQYF,TGCAGTGCTAGAGATCCTCTAGCGGGTAGCACAGATACGCAGTATTTT,16,TRBJ2-3,TRBD2,TRBV20-1,many
CSAPVQGSYNEQFF,TGCAGTGCTCCCGTACAGGGATCCTACAATGAGCAGTTCTTC,14,TRBJ2-1,-,TRBV20-1,many
CASSLAGGGGTDTQYF,TGCGCCAGCAGCTTGGCCGGGGGCGGAGGCACAGATACGCAGTATTTT,16,TRBJ2-3,-,TRBV5-1,many
CASSYATGNYEQYF,TGCGCCAGCAGCTACGCCACAGGGAACTACGAGCAGTACTTC,14,TRBJ2-7,-,TRBV5-1,-
CSATDRGDEQFF,TGCAGTGCTACGGACAGGGGCGATGAGCAGTTCTTC,12,TRBJ2-1,TRBD1,TRBV20-1,many
CAWSRARNFFNSNQPQHF,TGTGCCTGGAGTCGGGCACGGAACTTCTTCAATAGCAATCAGCCCCAGCATTTT,18,TRBJ1-5,-,TRBV30,few
CAWSIRASNTEAFF,TGTGCCTGGAGTATCCGGGCCTCGAACACTGAAGCTTTCTTT,14,TRBJ1-1,-,TRBV30,-
CASSSGQVTGYGYTF,TGTGCCAGCAGTTCAGGACAGGTCACGGGCTATGGCTACACCTTC,15,TRBJ1-2,TRBD1,TRBV6-5,-
CASSRHKGTDTQYF,TGCGCCAGCAGCCGACATAAGGGGACAGATACGCAGTATTTT,14,TRBJ2-3,-,TRBV4-3,few
CATWGSTDTQYF,TGTGCCACCTGGGGGAGCACAGATACGCAGTATTTT,12,TRBJ2-3,-,TRBV25-1,many
CASSYVGREQFF,TGTGCCAGCAGTTACGTGGGACGTGAGCAGTTCTTC,12,TRBJ2-1,-,TRBV12-3/TRBV12-4,few
CASSVSSGRFQETQYF,TGTGCCAGCAGCGTCTCTAGCGGGAGGTTCCAAGAGACCCAGTACTTC,16,TRBJ2-5,TRBD2,TRBV9,-
CASSIRVYSNQPQHF,TGTGCCAGTAGTATAAGGGTTTACAGCAATCAGCCCCAGCATTTT,15,TRBJ1-5,-,TRBV19,few
CASSLQGVGQPQHF,TGTGCCAGCAGCTTACAAGGGGTGGGTCAGCCCCAGCATTTT,14,TRBJ1-5,-,TRBV7-2,few
CSTAGTSGHYEQYF,TGCAGTACCGCAGGGACTAGCGGACACTACGAGCAGTACTTC,14,TRBJ2-7,TRBD2,TRBV20-1,-
CASSLAGGRDYGYTF,TGCGCCAGCAGCTTGGCGGGGGGGCGCGACTATGGCTACACCTTC,15,TRBJ1-2,-,TRBV5-1,many